This TCR beta chain emerged from a study of spatial heterogeneity in lung cancer. MiXCR, run by TCRdb on the 5' RACE reads, gives a single entry per CDR3 protein. The sample consists of around 100,000 distinct CDR3 sequences, 10% to 13% of them appearing once. This clonotype was detected only a few times. The ends lost 8 bases at V and 3 bases at J; junction bases unmatched: 4. This CDR3 is built from 13 residues. Germline V lookup: CDR1 ENHRY, CDR2 SYGVKD. Time point indicated: blood at routine non-recurrence follow-up after resection. The chain carries TRBV10-3 and TRBJ2-4; TRBD1 matches 7 bases. This sequence originates from a female donor with early-stage non-small cell lung cancer. Sequencing was performed on PBMCs, taken at follow-up. The CDR3 protein is CAISQGVKNIQYF. The DNA of the CDR3 is TGTGCCATCTCCCAGGGGGTCAAAAACATTCAGTACTTC.